The present T cell receptor beta chain was sequenced within a study of cytomegalovirus exposure and HLA in healthy donors (dated by TCRdb to 2015 to 2018). About the investigation overall: The roughly 650 repertoires of the first cohort and the roughly 110 validation repertoires were produced on the same platform, according to a later analysis. The study combined high-throughput TCR immunosequencing, statistical association of individual TCRs with disease status, and machine learning to predict cytomegalovirus infection status. Besides the first cohort of around 700 subjects, a separate validation cohort made up of over 95 different subjects was used. The study aimed to test whether signatures of past pathogen exposure could be identified by cataloging public T cell receptors.

There are a few counts of this clone. Its antigen target is currently unknown. Base qualities are not at hand, and no much larger clone is one base apart. The donors belonged to the validation cohort of 90 to 150 subjects, which was separate from the approximately 700-subject first cohort. CDR1 and CDR2 are drawn from the germline V gene (reference sequence): GTSNPN, SVGIG. The cysteine opens and the phenylalanine closes a CDR3 of 14 amino acids. Only CDR3 DNA is held: 42 bases, read in frame from base 1. V loses 3 bases, J loses 7 bases, and the germline ends lie 16 bases apart. To prepare the library, the immunoSEQ multiplex PCR assay was applied. Concerning the study's data processing: A statistical classification framework was developed to diagnose cytomegalovirus status using the catalog of TCR beta chain sequences. What TCRdb holds here is the immuneACCESS table cut down to in-frame rearrangements. Part of the clones is not present; checked against another copy, under half of the missing clones reflect an unresolved V gene, and the others are unexplained. The V and J calls and the clone size are those of that table, but D and trimming were determined from the DNA. This sample comprises about 160,000 clones, 91% of them detected only once. The ten most abundant clones make up 3% of the sample.

General study outcomes and caveats: According to the authors, the approach could potentially be generalized to other disease states and immunological phenotypes. All 120 repertoires were used to score co-occurrence in the validation cohort in a later analysis, because that analysis had no HLA typing for the cohort. In both the original and validation cohorts, the classifier was reported to diagnose cytomegalovirus status with high specificity and sensitivity. The study gave a list of about 170 TCR beta chains associated with cytomegalovirus. Across donors, most TCR sequences were observed very rarely, whereas some public TCRs were present in many individuals. A few of the identified cytomegalovirus-associated TCR beta chains were confirmed in vitro to be specific for cytomegalovirus antigens. Of the cluster scores, 85% to 95% were above 0 in a later analysis, which found that TCRs clustered in the first cohort also tended to co-occur in the 120 or so validation repertoires.

This chain joins TRBV30 to TRBJ1-5; no D gene is confidently identified. This sequence originates from a woman aged 18 to 35 in good health and CMV-seropositive. The source material was PBMCs. In nucleotide form, the sequence is TGTGCCTGGAGCTCTTTTACGGGAAGACAGCCCCAGCATTTT. Its coded protein is CAWSSFTGRQPQHF.